This T cell receptor beta chain comes out of a study of cytomegalovirus exposure and HLA in healthy donors. The overall study: Earlier sequencing of some 190 million T cells yielded approximately 100 million unique TCR beta sequences. Study outcomes and limitations: Later analysis placed DRB1 highest and HLA-C lowest in TCR association rates, which differed by HLA locus. The study carried out a later analysis of TCR beta sequences. It associated some 18,000 of them with specific HLA alleles at a false discovery rate of 0.05. Presence/absence analyses rested on an assumption that sequencing depth was roughly uniform across donors.

V lost 4 bases to trimming and J lost 3 bases; unmatched junction nucleotides: 6. CDR3 length: 16 amino acids. Per the germline V gene, CDR1 is SEHNR and CDR2 is FQNEAQ (reference sequence). A multiplex PCR was run with 60 Vbeta primers and 13 Jbeta primers. The method was immunoSEQ multiplex PCR; TCRdb's version includes in-frame clones alone and lacks a portion of them. This sample contains roughly 110,000 clones. A word on this clone: The target antigen is unknown.

The TCR comes from a man younger than 45 in good health and CMV-seronegative. V is TRBV7-9 and J is TRBJ2-3, with 11 bases matching TRBD2. Sequenced input: PBMCs. CDR3 nucleotide sequence: TGTGCCAGCAGCTCCTCTAGCGGGGGGATTACAGATACGCAGTATTTT. This translates into CASSSSSGGITDTQYF.